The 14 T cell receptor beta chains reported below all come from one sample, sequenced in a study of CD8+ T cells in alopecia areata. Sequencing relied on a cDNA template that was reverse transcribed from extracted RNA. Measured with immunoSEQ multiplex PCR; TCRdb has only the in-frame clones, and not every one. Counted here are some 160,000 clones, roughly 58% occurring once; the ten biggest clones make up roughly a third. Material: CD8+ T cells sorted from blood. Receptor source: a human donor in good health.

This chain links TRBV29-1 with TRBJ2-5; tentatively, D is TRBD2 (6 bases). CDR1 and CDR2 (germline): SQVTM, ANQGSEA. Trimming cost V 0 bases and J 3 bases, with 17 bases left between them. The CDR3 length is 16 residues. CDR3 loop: CSVEDLQLAREETQYF. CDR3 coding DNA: TGCAGCGTTGAAGATCTTCAGCTAGCGAGAGAAGAGACCCAGTACTTC. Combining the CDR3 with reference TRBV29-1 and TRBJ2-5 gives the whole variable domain SAVISQKPSRDICQRGTSLTIQCQVDSQVTMMFWYRQQPGQSLTLIATANQGSEATYESGFVIDKFPISRPNLTFSTLTVSNMSPEDSSIYLCSVEDLQLAREETQYFGPGTRLLVL.

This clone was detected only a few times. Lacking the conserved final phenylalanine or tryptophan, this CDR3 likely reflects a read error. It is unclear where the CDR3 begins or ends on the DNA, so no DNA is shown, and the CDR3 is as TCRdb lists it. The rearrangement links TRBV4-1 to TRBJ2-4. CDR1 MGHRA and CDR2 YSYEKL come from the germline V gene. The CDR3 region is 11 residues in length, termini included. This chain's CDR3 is CASSQDSHEGI.

The chain's CDR3 is CATSRDRRNEQYF. In DNA, the CDR3 is TGTGCCACCAGCAGAGACAGGAGAAACGAGCAGTACTTC. The chain joins TRBV15 to TRBJ2-7; D ambiguous. CDR1 is LNHNV, CDR2 YYDKDF, per germline (reference sequence). The V gene lost 0 bases and the J gene lost 5 bases, with 8 bases spanning the gap. The CDR3 spans 13 residues.

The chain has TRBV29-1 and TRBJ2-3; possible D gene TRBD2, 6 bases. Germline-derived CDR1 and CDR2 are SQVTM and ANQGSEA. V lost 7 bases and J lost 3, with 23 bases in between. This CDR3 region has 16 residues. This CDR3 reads CSAQIYGGEQTDTQYF. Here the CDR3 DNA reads TGCAGCGCCCAAATTTACGGGGGTGAACAAACAGATACGCAGTATTTT.

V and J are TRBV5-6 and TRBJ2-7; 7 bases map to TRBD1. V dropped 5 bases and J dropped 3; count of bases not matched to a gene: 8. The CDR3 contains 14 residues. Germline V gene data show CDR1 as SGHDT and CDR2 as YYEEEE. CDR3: CASRDGQDIYEQYF. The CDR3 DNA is TGTGCCAGCAGGGACGGACAGGACATCTACGAGCAGTACTTC. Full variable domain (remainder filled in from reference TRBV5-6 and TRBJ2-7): DAGVTQSPTHLIKTRGQQVTLRCSPKSGHDTVSWYQQALGQGPQFIFQYYEEEERQRGNFPDRFSGHQFPNYSSELNVNALLLGDSALYLCASRDGQDIYEQYFGPGTRLTVT.

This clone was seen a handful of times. The CDR3 sequence: CSVVSAAPSTDTQYF. CDR3 DNA: TGCAGCGTTGTTTCAGCGGCCCCAAGCACAGATACGCAGTATTTT. The chain is built from TRBV29-1 and TRBJ2-3; D is possibly TRBD2 (5 bases). There are 15 residues in the CDR3. The V and J ends lost 4 bases and 0 bases respectively, with 14 bases between them. In germline, CDR1 is SQVTM, CDR2 ANQGSEA.

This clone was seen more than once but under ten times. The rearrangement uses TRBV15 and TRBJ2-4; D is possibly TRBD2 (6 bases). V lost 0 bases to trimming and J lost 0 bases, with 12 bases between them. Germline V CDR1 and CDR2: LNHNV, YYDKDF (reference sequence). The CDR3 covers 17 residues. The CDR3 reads CATSRDLSGIAKNIQYF. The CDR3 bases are TGTGCCACCAGCAGAGACCTTAGCGGAATAGCCAAAAACATTCAGTACTTC.

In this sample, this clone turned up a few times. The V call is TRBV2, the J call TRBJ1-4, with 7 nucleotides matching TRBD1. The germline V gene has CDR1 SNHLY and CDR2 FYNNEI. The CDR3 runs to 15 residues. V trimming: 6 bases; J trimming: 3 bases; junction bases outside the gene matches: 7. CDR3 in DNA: TGTGCCAGCAGACCAATCGGGACAGCTAATGAAAAACTGTTTTTT. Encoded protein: CASRPIGTANEKLFF.

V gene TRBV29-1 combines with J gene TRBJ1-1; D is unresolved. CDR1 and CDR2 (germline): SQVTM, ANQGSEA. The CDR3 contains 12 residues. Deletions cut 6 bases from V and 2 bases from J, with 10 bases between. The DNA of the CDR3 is TGCAGCGTGCTGGGGAGTAACACTGAAGCTTTCTTT. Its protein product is CSVLGSNTEAFF.

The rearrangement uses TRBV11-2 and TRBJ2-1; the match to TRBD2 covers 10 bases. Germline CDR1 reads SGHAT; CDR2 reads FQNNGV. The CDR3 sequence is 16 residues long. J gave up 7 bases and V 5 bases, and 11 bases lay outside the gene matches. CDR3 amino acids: CASSPKPAGGTNEQFF. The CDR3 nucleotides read TGTGCCAGCAGCCCCAAACCAGCGGGAGGGACGAATGAGCAGTTCTTC.

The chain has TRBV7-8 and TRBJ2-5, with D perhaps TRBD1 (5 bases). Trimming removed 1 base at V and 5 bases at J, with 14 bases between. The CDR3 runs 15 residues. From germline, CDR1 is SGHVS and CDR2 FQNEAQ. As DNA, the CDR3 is TGTGCCAGCAGCTTAGTTCCAGGGTCGGAGGAGACCCAGTACTTC. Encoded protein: CASSLVPGSEETQYF.

The chain's CDR3 is CASTAGGYEQYF. In nucleotides, the CDR3 is TGTGCCAGCACAGCGGGAGGGTACGAGCAGTACTTC. V usage is TRBV25-1 and J usage is TRBJ2-7; TRBD2 matches 10 bases. Germline V gene sequence: CDR1 MGHDK, CDR2 SYGVNS. The CDR3 loop spans 12 amino acids. Trimming took 7 bases from V and 4 from J; bases not matched to a gene: 1.

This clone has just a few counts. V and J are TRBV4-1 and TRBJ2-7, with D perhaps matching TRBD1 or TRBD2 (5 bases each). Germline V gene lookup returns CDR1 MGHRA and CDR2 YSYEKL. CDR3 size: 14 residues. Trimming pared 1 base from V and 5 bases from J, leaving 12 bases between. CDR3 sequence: CASSQVRGVNEQYF. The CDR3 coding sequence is TGCGCCAGCAGCCAAGTCAGAGGGGTAAACGAGCAGTACTTC.

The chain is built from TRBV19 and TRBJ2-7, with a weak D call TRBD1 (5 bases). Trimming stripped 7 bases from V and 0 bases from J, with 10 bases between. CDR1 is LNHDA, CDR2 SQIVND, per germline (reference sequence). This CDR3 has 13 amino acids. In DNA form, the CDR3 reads TGTGCCAGTAAGGACACAATCTCCTACGAGCAGTACTTC. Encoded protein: CASKDTISYEQYF.